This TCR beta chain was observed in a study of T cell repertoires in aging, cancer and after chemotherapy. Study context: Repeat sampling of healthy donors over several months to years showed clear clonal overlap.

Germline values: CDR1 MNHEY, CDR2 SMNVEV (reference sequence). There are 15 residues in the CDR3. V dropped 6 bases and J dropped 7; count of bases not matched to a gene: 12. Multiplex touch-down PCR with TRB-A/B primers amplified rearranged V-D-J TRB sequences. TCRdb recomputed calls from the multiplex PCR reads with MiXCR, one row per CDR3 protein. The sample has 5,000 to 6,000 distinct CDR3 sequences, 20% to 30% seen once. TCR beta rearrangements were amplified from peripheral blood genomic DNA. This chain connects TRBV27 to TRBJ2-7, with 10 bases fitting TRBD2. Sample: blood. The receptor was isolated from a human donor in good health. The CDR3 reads CASSRGASGGWEQYF. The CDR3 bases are TGTGCCAGCAGCCGGGGGGCTAGCGGGGGCTGGGAGCAGTACTTC.